Listed here are 31 T cell receptor beta chains from one sample, sequenced in a study of human T cells and chemical hapten exposure. The time point denotes: patch test 1, 2 weeks after DPC sensitization. Stated treatment: therapeutic diphenylcyclopropenone sensitization with weekly scalp DPC. From the RACE reads, TCRdb called clonotypes with MiXCR, one entry per CDR3 protein. The profile shows about 120,000 distinct CDR3 sequences, 9% to 14% of them singletons. Sequenced here: whole blood, sampled in connection with sensitization to the hapten diphenylcyclopropenone (DPC). These receptors originate from a woman aged 50 to 65 with alopecia areata. Some clones in this sample may be carry-over from other donors' samples.

The chain uses TRBV5-1 and TRBJ2-2; D is perhaps TRBD2 (5 bases). Trimming cost V 2 bases and J 0 bases, with 8 bases left between them. Looked up from germline, CDR1 is SGHRS and CDR2 is YFSETQ. This CDR3 has 15 residues. CDR3: CASSLGGSNTGELFF. The CDR3 bases are TGCGCCAGCAGCTTAGGAGGCTCGAACACCGGGGAGCTGTTTTTT.

The rearrangement uses TRBV29-1 and TRBJ2-3; D is possibly TRBD1 (5 bases). Germline V lookup: CDR1 SQVTM, CDR2 ANQGSEA. The CDR3 totals 14 residues. V was trimmed by 5 bases and J by 1 base, leaving 13 bases between them. This chain's CDR3 is CSVRRGIGTDTQYF. The CDR3 DNA reads TGCAGCGTTCGAAGGGGTATTGGCACAGATACGCAGTATTTT.

The chain is built from TRBV29-1 and TRBJ2-7, with D unresolved. CDR1 is SQVTM, CDR2 ANQGSEA, per germline. CDR3 length: 11 amino acids. V was pared by 7 bases and J by 4 bases, with 11 bases between. The CDR3 DNA sequence: TGCAGCGGCACAGAGAATTACGAGCAGTACTTC. It yields the protein CSGTENYEQYF.

This clonotype was detected many times. The rearrangement uses TRBV7-6 and TRBJ2-1; D perhaps matches TRBD2 (5 bases). Germline V CDR1 and CDR2: SGHVS, FNYEAQ. The V and J ends lost 6 bases and 9 bases respectively, with 12 bases between them. There are 12 residues in the CDR3. CDR3 sequence reads: CASSRPGGEQFF. The CDR3 coding sequence is TGTGCCAGCAGTAGACCAGGAGGTGAGCAGTTCTTC.

The chain employs TRBV20-1 and TRBJ2-5; 8 bases match TRBD2. The ends lost 2 bases at V and 5 bases at J; junction bases unmatched: 4. The V gene's germline CDR1 is DFQATT and CDR2 SNEGSKA (reference sequence). The CDR3 has 13 amino acids. CDR3 sequence: CSARRGGRETQYF. The DNA of the CDR3 is TGCAGTGCTAGACGGGGGGGCCGGGAGACCCAGTACTTC.

The V and J genes are TRBV5-3 and TRBJ2-2; D unresolved. TRBV5-3 falls under the ORF class, with uncertain function. This CDR3 is built from 17 residues. V lost 2 bases to trimming and J lost 0 bases, with 14 bases between them. The CDR3 spells CARSLALEAANTGELFF. CDR3 nucleotides: TGTGCCAGAAGCTTAGCTCTAGAGGCCGCGAACACCGGGGAGCTGTTTTTT.

The chain recombines TRBV7-9 with TRBJ2-7; D perhaps matches TRBD2 (6 bases). The V gene lost 5 bases and the J gene lost 4 bases, with 18 bases spanning the gap. This CDR3 spans 15 amino acids. Germline CDR1 SEHNR, CDR2 FQNEAQ (reference sequence). This CDR3 reads CASSALTGVMYEQYF. In DNA, the CDR3 is TGTGCCAGCAGCGCCCTGACGGGGGTCATGTACGAGCAGTACTTC.

The rearrangement joins TRBV28 to TRBJ1-1; D unresolved. The length of the CDR3 is 13 residues. Trimming removed 5 bases at V and 1 base at J, with 8 bases between. Per germline, CDR1 MDHEN and CDR2 SYDVKM. The CDR3 loop is CASSIPRNTEAFF. Written as DNA, the CDR3 is TGTGCCAGCAGTATTCCCAGGAACACTGAAGCTTTCTTT.

The sample holds a few counts of this clonotype. The V call is TRBV5-1, the J call TRBJ2-1, with D possibly matching TRBD2 (7 bases). V was pared by 2 bases and J by 8 bases, with 26 bases between. The CDR3 is made up of 18 amino acids. Germline V lookup: CDR1 SGHRS, CDR2 YFSETQ. CDR3 in amino acids: CASSFRGSSGEGSDEQFF. The CDR3 bases are TGCGCCAGCAGCTTCAGGGGATCCTCCGGGGAGGGTTCCGATGAGCAGTTCTTC.

This clonotype came up many times. The chain recombines TRBV5-1 with TRBJ1-1, with 7 bases lining up with TRBD1. Germline V CDR1 and CDR2: SGHRS, YFSETQ. This CDR3 has 15 residues. Trimming took 4 bases from V and 5 from J; bases not matched to a gene: 11. CDR3 bases: TGCGCCAGCAGCGCCCTGACAGGGTCGCGTACTGAAGCTTTCTTT. Residues: CASSALTGSRTEAFF.

This clonotype came up many times. The chain uses TRBV11-2 and TRBJ1-1; D is undetermined. The V and J ends lost 2 bases and 4 bases respectively, with 8 bases between them. CDR1 and CDR2 from the germline V gene are SGHAT and FQNNGV. The CDR3 is 13 amino acids. CDR3 DNA: TGTGCCAGCAGCTTACGGGCCGGCACTGAAGCTTTCTTT. It specifies CASSLRAGTEAFF.

This clonotype showed up many times. The rearrangement links TRBV6-2 or TRBV6-3 to TRBJ1-1; no clear D gene. The germline V gene has CDR1 MNHEY and CDR2 SVGEGT. The CDR3 spans 13 residues. Trimming pared 2 bases from V and 6 bases from J, leaving 10 bases between. The CDR3 bases are TGTGCCAGCAGTTACAGCGGGTTTGCTGAAGCTTTCTTT. Translating gives CASSYSGFAEAFF.

The CDR3 here is CASSRGLRGYTF. In DNA, the CDR3 is TGTGCCAGCAGTAGGGGGCTCAGAGGCTACACCTTC. V is TRBV28 and J is TRBJ1-2; TRBD1 agrees at 7 bases. Trimming cost V 5 bases and J 8 bases; bases outside gene matches: 5. This CDR3 contains 12 residues. CDR1 and CDR2 from the germline V gene are MDHEN and SYDVKM.

This clonotype was seen ten or more times. The chain has TRBV12-3 or TRBV12-4 and TRBJ2-5; 8 bases are shared with TRBD2. This CDR3 is built from 14 residues. After removal of 5 bases from V and 3 bases from J, the junction contained 5 bases not matched to a gene. The CDR3 DNA sequence: TGTGCCAGCAGTCTGGGAGCGGGGGAAGAGACCCAGTACTTC. This codes for CASSLGAGEETQYF.

This clonotype came up many times. The V gene is TRBV18, the J gene TRBJ1-2, with 9 bases matching TRBD1. V lost 3 bases to trimming and J lost 6 bases; unmatched junction nucleotides: 2. Germline V gene data show CDR1 as KGHSH and CDR2 as LQKENI. This CDR3 has 13 residues. The CDR3 region is CASSPGTGNGYTF. CDR3 bases: TGTGCCAGCTCACCCGGGACAGGGAATGGCTACACCTTC.

V is TRBV12-3 or TRBV12-4 and J is TRBJ2-7; D uncertain. This CDR3 has 16 residues. Deletions cut 1 base from V and 3 bases from J, with 16 bases between. CDR3 sequence: CASSLEGRTLIYEQYF. The CDR3 region has the DNA TGTGCCAGCAGTTTAGAAGGGCGAACCCTCATCTACGAGCAGTACTTC.

This clonotype was observed at least ten times. J is TRBJ1-4 and V is TRBV6-1; no reliable D call. CDR1 is MNHNS, CDR2 SASEGT, per germline. V dropped 10 bases and J dropped 2 bases, with 11 bases sitting between them. The CDR3 totals 13 residues. In nucleotides, the CDR3 is TGTGCCACCTGCGACGGGACTAATGAAAAACTGTTTTTT. Translating it yields CATCDGTNEKLFF.

This clonotype has just a few counts. The chain's CDR3 is CASSIRDSGTDTQYF. CDR3 sequence (DNA): TGTGCCAGTAGTATTCGGGACAGCGGCACAGATACGCAGTATTTT. The V and J genes are TRBV19 and TRBJ2-3; 7 nucleotides align to TRBD1. This CDR3 contains 15 residues. CDR1 is LNHDA, CDR2 SQIVND, per germline (reference sequence). With 3 bases clipped from V and 1 base from J, the junction kept 4 bases outside the gene matches.

The V and J genes are TRBV18 and TRBJ2-7; 10 bases agree with TRBD2. The V and J ends lost 5 bases and 3 bases, in that order; junction bases with no gene match: 4. CDR1 is KGHSH, CDR2 LQKENI, per germline. The CDR3 extends over 14 amino acids. The CDR3 bases are TGTGCCAGCTCAGCTAGCGGGGGCCGCTACGAGCAGTACTTC. Its protein product is CASSASGGRYEQYF.

This clonotype was observed at least ten times. This chain uses TRBV28 with TRBJ1-1; D call uncertain. The CDR3 loop spans 13 amino acids. The V gene's germline CDR1 is MDHEN and CDR2 SYDVKM. Trimming stripped 8 bases from V and 11 bases from J, with 21 bases between. CDR3 loop: CASQPPTPRKAFF. In DNA, the CDR3 is TGTGCCAGCCAACCGCCAACCCCCAGGAAGGCTTTCTTT.

The chain couples TRBV29-1 to TRBJ2-2; 8 nucleotides align to TRBD1. The length of the CDR3 is 11 residues. Germline values: CDR1 SQVTM, CDR2 ANQGSEA. CDR3 bases: TGCAGTGGACAGGGTCCCGGGGAGCTGTTTTTT. Amino acids: CSGQGPGELFF.

This clonotype was found a few times. The chain couples TRBV6-1 to TRBJ2-5; D is unresolved. V gave up 2 bases and J gave up 9 bases, with 10 bases separating them. Germline V CDR1 and CDR2: MNHNS, SASEGT. This CDR3 is 12 amino acids long. DNA of the CDR3: TGTGCCAGCAGTGAACCGGACCGTCCCCAGTACTTC. Translated: CASSEPDRPQYF.

Turning to this clonotype: The junction departs from germline at one end; a sequencing error may be responsible. The chain links TRBV7-2 to TRBJ2-6; 7 positions match TRBD2. The CDR3 loop spans 17 amino acids. Germline V gene sequence: CDR1 SGHTA, CDR2 FQGNSA. The CDR3 DNA is TGTGCCAGCAGCTTCCTAGGGAGGGGTTCTGGGGCCAACGTCCCGACTTTC. It codes for CASSFLGRGSGANVPTF.

This chain connects TRBV4-3 to TRBJ2-5, with no clear D. Trimming removed 6 bases from V and 7 bases from J, with 3 bases in between. This CDR3 has 9 residues. Germline V CDR1 and CDR2: LGHNA, YSLEER. CDR3 in DNA: TGCGCCAGCAGTATGACCCAGTACTTC. Protein sequence: CASSMTQYF.

This chain links TRBV7-2 with TRBJ2-5; perhaps TRBD2 as D (7 bases). The CDR3 covers 17 residues. V was pared by 3 bases and J by 4 bases, with 21 bases between. Looked up from germline, CDR1 is SGHTA and CDR2 is FQGNSA. The CDR3 nucleotides are TGTGCCAGCAGCTTTAAACCCGGGGGGCCGTCCTTAGAGACCCAGTACTTC. Amino acid sequence: CASSFKPGGPSLETQYF.

The chain has TRBV28 and TRBJ1-2; 7 positions agree with TRBD1. J lost 1 base, V lost 6 bases, and 11 bases had no gene match. The CDR3 is made up of 16 amino acids. Germline lookup yields CDR1 MDHEN and CDR2 SYDVKM. CDR3 DNA: TGTGCCAGCAGCTCGGGACAGAACTATTTTAACTATGGCTACACCTTC. Translation gives CASSSGQNYFNYGYTF.

This clonotype was detected a few times. The J gene is TRBJ2-7, the V gene TRBV7-2; D gene unclear. V was pared by 1 base and J by 2 bases, with 3 bases between. Germline CDR1 is SGHTA and CDR2 is FQGNSA. CDR3 length: 12 residues. CDR3 DNA: TGTGCCAGCAGCTTAGACACCTACGAGCAGTACTTC. Translating gives CASSLDTYEQYF.

The chain employs TRBV7-9 and TRBJ1-1; TRBD1 agrees at 7 bases. With 0 bases clipped from V and 1 base from J, the junction kept 14 bases outside the gene matches. This CDR3 has 19 amino acids. CDR1 and CDR2 from the germline V gene are SEHNR and FQNEAQ (reference sequence). The chain's CDR3 is CASSLARVFSGTENTEAFF. Written as DNA, the CDR3 is TGTGCCAGCAGCTTAGCGCGTGTGTTCAGTGGGACAGAGAACACTGAAGCTTTCTTT.

This chain joins TRBV7-2 and TRBJ2-7; 9 nucleotides align to TRBD2. The V gene's germline CDR1 is SGHTA and CDR2 FQGNSA. Trimming took 2 bases from V and 6 from J; bases not matched to a gene: 14. CDR3 size: 17 residues. The CDR3 DNA is TGTGCCAGCAGCTTAAGGCTTGGCGGGGGGGGCCCGGTCGAGCAGTACTTC. Amino acids: CASSLRLGGGGPVEQYF.

This clonotype was seen only a few times. The V gene is TRBV5-5, the J gene TRBJ2-3; D remains unclear. The CDR3 spans 14 residues. V was pared by 2 bases and J by 2 bases, with 9 bases between. Germline CDR1 reads SGHKS; CDR2 reads YYEKEE (reference sequence). CDR3 bases: TGTGCCAGCAGCTTAGGCGGATTCACAGATACGCAGTATTTT. Protein sequence: CASSLGGFTDTQYF.

The chain couples TRBV12-3 or TRBV12-4 to TRBJ2-1, with TRBD2 identical over 7 bases. V lost 6 bases, J lost 7 bases, and 6 bases stayed unmatched. The CDR3 spans 13 residues. The DNA for the CDR3 is TGTGCCAGCAGCCCGTGGGAGGGAAATGAGCAGTTCTTC. Amino acids: CASSPWEGNEQFF.